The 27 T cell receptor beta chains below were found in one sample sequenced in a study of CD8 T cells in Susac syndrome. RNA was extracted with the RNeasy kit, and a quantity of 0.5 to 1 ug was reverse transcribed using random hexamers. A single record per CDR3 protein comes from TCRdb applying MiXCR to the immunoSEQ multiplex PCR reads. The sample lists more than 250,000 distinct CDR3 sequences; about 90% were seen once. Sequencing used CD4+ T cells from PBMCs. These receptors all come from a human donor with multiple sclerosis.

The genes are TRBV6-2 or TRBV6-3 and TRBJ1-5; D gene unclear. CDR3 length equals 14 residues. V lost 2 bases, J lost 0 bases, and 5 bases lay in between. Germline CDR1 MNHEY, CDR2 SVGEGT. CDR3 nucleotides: TGTGCCAGCAGTTACCTGCCTAGCAATCAGCCCCAGCATTTT. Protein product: CASSYLPSNQPQHF.

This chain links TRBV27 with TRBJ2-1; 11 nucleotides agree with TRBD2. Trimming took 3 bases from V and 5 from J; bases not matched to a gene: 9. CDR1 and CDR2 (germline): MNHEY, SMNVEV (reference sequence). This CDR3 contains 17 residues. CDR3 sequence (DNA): TGTGCCAGCAGTTTTAATGGACTAGCGGGCCGTAACAATGAGCAGTTCTTC. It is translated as CASSFNGLAGRNNEQFF.

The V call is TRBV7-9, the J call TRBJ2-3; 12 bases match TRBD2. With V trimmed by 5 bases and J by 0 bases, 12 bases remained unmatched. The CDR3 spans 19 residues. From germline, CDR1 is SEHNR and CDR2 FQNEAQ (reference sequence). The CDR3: CASSRRLAGGPTSTDTQYF. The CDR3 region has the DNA TGTGCCAGCAGCCGGAGGCTAGCGGGAGGGCCCACTAGCACAGATACGCAGTATTTT.

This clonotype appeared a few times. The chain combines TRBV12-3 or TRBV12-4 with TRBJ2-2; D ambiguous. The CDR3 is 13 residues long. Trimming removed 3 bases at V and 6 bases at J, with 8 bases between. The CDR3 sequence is CASSFGRAGELFF. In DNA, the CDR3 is TGTGCCAGCAGTTTCGGTAGGGCCGGGGAGCTGTTTTTT.

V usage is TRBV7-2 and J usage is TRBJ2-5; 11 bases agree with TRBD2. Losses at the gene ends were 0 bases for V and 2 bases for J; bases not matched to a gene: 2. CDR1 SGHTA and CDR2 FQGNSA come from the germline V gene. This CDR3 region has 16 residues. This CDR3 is CASSLAPSGGQETQYF. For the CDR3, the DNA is TGTGCCAGCAGCTTAGCCCCTAGCGGGGGGCAAGAGACCCAGTACTTC. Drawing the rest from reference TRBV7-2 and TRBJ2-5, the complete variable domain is GAGVSQSPSNKVTEKGKDVELRCDPISGHTALYWYRQSLGQGLEFLIYFQGNSAPDKSGLPSDRFSAERTGGSVSTLTIQRTQQEDSAVYLCASSLAPSGGQETQYFGPGTRLLVL.

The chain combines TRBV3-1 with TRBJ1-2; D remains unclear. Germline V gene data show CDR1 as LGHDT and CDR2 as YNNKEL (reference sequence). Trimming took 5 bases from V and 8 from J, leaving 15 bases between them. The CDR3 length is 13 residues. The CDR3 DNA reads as TGTGCCAGCAGCTCGTTACTCTTGGCGGGCTACACCTTC. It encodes CASSSLLLAGYTF.

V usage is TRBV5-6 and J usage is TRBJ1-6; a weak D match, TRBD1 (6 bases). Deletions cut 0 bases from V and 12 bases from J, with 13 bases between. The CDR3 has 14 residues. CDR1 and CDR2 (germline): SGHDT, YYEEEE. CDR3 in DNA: TGTGCCAGCAGCTTGGTGTCGCAGGGGTTACCCCTCCACTTT. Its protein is CASSLVSQGLPLHF.

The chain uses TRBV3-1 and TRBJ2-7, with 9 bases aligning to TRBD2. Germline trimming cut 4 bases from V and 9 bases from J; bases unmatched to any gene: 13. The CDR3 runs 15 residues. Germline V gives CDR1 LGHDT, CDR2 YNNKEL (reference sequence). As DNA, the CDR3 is TGTGCCAGCAGCCCCTCGAGGGCTAGCGGGGCTAGGCAGTACTTC. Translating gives CASSPSRASGARQYF.

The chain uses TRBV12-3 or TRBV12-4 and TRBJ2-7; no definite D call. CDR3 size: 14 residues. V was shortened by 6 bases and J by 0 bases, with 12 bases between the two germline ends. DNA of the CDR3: TGTGCCAGCAGGCCCCTAAGGAGCTCCTACGAGCAGTACTTC. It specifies CASRPLRSSYEQYF.

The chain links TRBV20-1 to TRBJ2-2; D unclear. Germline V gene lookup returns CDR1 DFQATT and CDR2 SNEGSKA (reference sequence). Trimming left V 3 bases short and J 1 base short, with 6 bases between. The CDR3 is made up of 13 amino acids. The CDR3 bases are TGCAGTGCTAGTTTTTGGAACACCGGGGAGCTGTTTTTT. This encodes CSASFWNTGELFF.

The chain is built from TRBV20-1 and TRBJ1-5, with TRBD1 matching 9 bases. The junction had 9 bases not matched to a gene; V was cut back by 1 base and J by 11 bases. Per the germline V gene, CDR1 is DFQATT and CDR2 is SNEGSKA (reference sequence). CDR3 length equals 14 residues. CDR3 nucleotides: TGCAGTGCTAGAGGGACAGGGGCTATTGGGGCCCAGCATTTT. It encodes CSARGTGAIGAQHF.

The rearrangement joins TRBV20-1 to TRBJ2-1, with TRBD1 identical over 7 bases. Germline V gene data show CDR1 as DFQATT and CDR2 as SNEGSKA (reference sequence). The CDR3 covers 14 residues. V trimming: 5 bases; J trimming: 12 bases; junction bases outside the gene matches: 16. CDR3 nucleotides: TGCAGTGCTCCTCCGCCGGGACAGAAAGATGGGCAGTTCTTC. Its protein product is CSAPPPGQKDGQFF.

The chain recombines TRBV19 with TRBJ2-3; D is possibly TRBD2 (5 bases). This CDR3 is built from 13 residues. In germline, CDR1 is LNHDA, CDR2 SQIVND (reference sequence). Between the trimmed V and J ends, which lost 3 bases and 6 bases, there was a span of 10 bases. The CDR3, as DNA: TGTGCCAGTAGTATGGGGAGTTTGGATACGCAGTATTTT. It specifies CASSMGSLDTQYF.

CDR3 sequence reads: CASSLLGNTIYF. CDR3 bases: TGTGCCAGCAGTTTACTAGGAAACACCATATATTTT. The rearrangement joins TRBV7-9 to TRBJ1-3, with D uncertain. The V and J ends lost 6 bases and 4 bases respectively, with 7 bases between them. The CDR3 has 12 amino acids. Germline CDR1 reads SEHNR; CDR2 reads FQNEAQ (reference sequence).

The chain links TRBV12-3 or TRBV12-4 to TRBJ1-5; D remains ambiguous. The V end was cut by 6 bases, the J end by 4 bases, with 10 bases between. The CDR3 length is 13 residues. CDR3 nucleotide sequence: TGTGCCAGCAGGACCGGGGTTAATCAGCCCCAGCATTTT. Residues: CASRTGVNQPQHF.

In DNA form, the CDR3 reads TGCAGTGCCTCCCTCCCTAGCGGGGGGATCACAGATACGCAGTATTTT. It is translated as CSASLPSGGITDTQYF. The chain employs TRBV20-1 and TRBJ2-3; 11 bases are shared with TRBD2. The CDR3 is made up of 16 amino acids. The V gene end was trimmed by 6 bases and the J gene end by 2 bases; junction bases not matched to a gene: 10. Germline values: CDR1 DFQATT, CDR2 SNEGSKA (reference sequence).

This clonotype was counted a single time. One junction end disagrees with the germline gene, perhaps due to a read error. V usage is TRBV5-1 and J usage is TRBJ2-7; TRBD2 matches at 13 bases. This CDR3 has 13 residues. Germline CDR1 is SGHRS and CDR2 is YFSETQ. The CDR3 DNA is TGCGCCAGCAGCTTGGAACTAGCGGGAGGGCAGAACTTC. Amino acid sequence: CASSLELAGGQNF.

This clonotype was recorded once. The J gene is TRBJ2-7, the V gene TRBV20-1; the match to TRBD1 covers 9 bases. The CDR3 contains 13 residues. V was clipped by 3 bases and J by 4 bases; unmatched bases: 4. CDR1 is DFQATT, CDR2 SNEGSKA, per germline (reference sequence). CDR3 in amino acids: CSARDRGWYEQYF. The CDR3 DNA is TGCAGTGCTAGGGACAGGGGCTGGTACGAGCAGTACTTC.

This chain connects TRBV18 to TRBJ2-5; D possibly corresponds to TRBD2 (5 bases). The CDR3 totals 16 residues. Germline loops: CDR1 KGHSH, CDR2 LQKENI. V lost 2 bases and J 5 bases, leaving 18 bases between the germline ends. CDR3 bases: TGTGCCAGCTCACCATTCCGCTCCGAGCGAGGGGAGACCCAGTACTTC. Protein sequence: CASSPFRSERGETQYF.

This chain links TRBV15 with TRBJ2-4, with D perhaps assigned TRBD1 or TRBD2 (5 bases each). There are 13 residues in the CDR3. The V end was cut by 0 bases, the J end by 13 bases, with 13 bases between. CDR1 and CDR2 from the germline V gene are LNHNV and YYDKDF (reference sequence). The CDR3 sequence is CATSRDRSWDQYF. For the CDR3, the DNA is TGTGCCACCAGCAGAGATCGAAGCTGGGACCAGTACTTC. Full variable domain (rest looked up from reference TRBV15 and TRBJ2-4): DAMVIQNPRYQVTQFGKPVTLSCSQTLNHNVMYWYQQKSSQAPKLLFHYYDKDFNNEADTPDNFQSRRPNTSFCFLDIRSPGLGDTAMYLCATSRDRSWDQYFGAGTRLSVL.

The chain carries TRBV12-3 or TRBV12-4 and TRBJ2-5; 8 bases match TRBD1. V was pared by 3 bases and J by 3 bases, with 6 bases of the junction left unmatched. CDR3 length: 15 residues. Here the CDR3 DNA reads TGTGCCAGCAGTTTTTGGGGACAGGCGAAAGAGACCCAGTACTTC. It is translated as CASSFWGQAKETQYF.

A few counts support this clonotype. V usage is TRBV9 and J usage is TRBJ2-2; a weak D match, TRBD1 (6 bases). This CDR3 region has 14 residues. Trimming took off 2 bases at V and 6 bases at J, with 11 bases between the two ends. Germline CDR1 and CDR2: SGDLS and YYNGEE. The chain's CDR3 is CASSVIEGAGELFF. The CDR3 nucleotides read TGTGCCAGCAGCGTCATAGAGGGGGCCGGGGAGCTGTTTTTT. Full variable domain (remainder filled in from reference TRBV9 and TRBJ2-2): DSGVTQTPKHLITATGQRVTLRCSPRSGDLSVYWYQQSLDQGLQFLIQYYNGEERAKGNILERFSAQQFPDLHSELNLSSLELGDSALYFCASSVIEGAGELFFGEGSRLTVL.

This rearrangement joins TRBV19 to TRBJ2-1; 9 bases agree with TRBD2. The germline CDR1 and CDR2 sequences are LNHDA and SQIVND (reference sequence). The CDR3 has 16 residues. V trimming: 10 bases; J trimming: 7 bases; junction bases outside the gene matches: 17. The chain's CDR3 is CATSSNPGLATNEQFF. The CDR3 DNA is TGTGCCACCTCTTCTAATCCGGGACTAGCAACAAATGAGCAGTTCTTC.

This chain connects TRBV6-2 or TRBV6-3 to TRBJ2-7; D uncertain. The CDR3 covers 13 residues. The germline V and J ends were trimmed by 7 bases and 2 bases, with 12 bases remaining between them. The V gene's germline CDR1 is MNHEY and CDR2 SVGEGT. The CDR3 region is CASKKTRTYEQYF. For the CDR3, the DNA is TGTGCCAGCAAGAAGACACGCACCTACGAGCAGTACTTC.

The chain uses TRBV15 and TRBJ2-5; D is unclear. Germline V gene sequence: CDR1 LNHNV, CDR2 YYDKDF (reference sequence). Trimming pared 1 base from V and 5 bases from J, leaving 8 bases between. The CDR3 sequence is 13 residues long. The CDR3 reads CATSRGLRETQYF. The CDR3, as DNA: TGTGCCACCAGCAGAGGCCTGAGGGAGACCCAGTACTTC.

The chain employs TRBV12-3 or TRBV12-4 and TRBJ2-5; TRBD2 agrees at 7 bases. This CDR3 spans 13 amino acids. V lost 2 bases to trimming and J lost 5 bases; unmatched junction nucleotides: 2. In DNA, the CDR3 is TGTGCCAGCAGTTTACACGGGGGGGAGACCCAGTACTTC. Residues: CASSLHGGETQYF.

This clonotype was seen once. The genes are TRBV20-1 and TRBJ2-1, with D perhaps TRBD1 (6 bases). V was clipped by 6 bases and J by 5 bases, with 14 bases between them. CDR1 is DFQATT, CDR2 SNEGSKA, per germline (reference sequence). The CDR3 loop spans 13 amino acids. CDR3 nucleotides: TGCAGTGCCAAAGATCAGGGGCACAATGAGCAGTTCTTC. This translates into CSAKDQGHNEQFF.